These 27 T cell receptor beta chains were sequenced from one sample in a study of spatial heterogeneity in lung cancer. TCRdb recomputed calls from the 5' RACE reads with MiXCR, one row per CDR3 protein. The data show some 37,000 distinct CDR3 sequences, roughly 8% seen once. Time point defined: sample taken at primary tumor resection. The material was PBMCs, obtained at surgery. All receptors come from a male donor with early-stage non-small cell lung cancer.

The J gene is TRBJ1-1, the V gene TRBV19; TRBD1 matches 10 bases. The CDR3 length is 15 residues. CDR1 is LNHDA and CDR2 is SQIVND in the germline V gene (reference sequence). The V gene end was trimmed by 4 bases and the J gene end by 3 bases; junction bases not matched to a gene: 5. CDR3 sequence: CASSTLTGGHTEAFF. CDR3 in DNA: TGTGCCAGTAGTACTCTGACAGGGGGCCACACTGAAGCTTTCTTT.

The genes are TRBV6-1 and TRBJ1-2, with a tentative D call TRBD1 (6 bases). V lost 5 bases to trimming and J lost 1 base, with 14 bases between them. Germline CDR1 MNHNS, CDR2 SASEGT. CDR3 size: 15 residues. CDR3 in amino acids: CASSFGTLNNYGYTF. The CDR3 DNA sequence: TGTGCCAGCAGTTTCGGGACACTGAATAACTATGGCTACACCTTC.

V and J are TRBV7-6 and TRBJ2-7; D may be TRBD1 (5 bases). The CDR3 runs to 16 residues. Trimming took 1 base from V and 2 from J, leaving 15 bases between them. CDR1 and CDR2 (germline): SGHVS, FNYEAQ. The CDR3 protein is CASSLGMQGKTYEQYF. As DNA, the CDR3 is TGTGCCAGCAGCTTAGGTATGCAGGGAAAAACCTACGAGCAGTACTTC.

This clonotype was seen more than once but under ten times. J is TRBJ2-7 and V is TRBV12-3 or TRBV12-4; 7 nucleotides line up with TRBD2. CDR3 size: 14 residues. Losses at the gene ends were 1 base for V and 2 bases for J; bases not matched to a gene: 2. The CDR3, as DNA: TGTGCCAGCAGTTTAGGCGGGGGTCCCTACGAGCAGTACTTC. Its translation: CASSLGGGPYEQYF.

The table lists this clonotype with a few counts. This rearrangement joins TRBV24-1 to TRBJ2-1; D is unresolved. CDR3 length: 14 residues. The V end lost 4 bases, the J end lost 0 bases, and 6 bases lay between the germline ends. CDR1 is KGHDR and CDR2 is SFDVKD in the germline V gene. CDR3 DNA: TGTGCCACCAGTGAATCAGGCTCCTACAATGAGCAGTTCTTC. Amino acids: CATSESGSYNEQFF.

The chain has TRBV11-2 and TRBJ2-7; no clear D. The CDR3 loop spans 14 amino acids. Trimming shortened V by 1 base and J by 2 bases, and 9 bases separated the two germline ends. In germline, CDR1 is SGHAT, CDR2 FQNNGV. CDR3 in amino acids: CASSLALGTYEQYV. CDR3 in DNA: TGTGCCAGCAGCTTAGCCCTCGGAACCTACGAGCAGTACGTC.

This clonotype has more than one count but fewer than ten. J is TRBJ1-1 and V is TRBV12-5; D is undetermined. Trimming took off 7 bases at V and 4 bases at J, with 16 bases between the two ends. Germline CDR1 and CDR2: LGHNT and FRNRAP. The CDR3 spans 14 residues. CDR3 sequence: CASANQWGSTEAFF. The CDR3 DNA is TGTGCTAGTGCCAACCAGTGGGGTAGCACTGAAGCTTTCTTT.

The sample holds a few counts of this clonotype. This chain joins TRBV5-1 and TRBJ1-6, with TRBD1 matching 9 bases. Germline loops: CDR1 SGHRS, CDR2 YFSETQ. The CDR3 has 15 amino acids. V dropped 4 bases and J dropped 9; count of bases not matched to a gene: 8. CDR3 loop: CASSLGTGRGSPLHF. CDR3 sequence (DNA): TGCGCCAGCAGCCTCGGGACAGGGCGGGGTTCACCCCTCCACTTT.

V and J are TRBV6-2 or TRBV6-3 and TRBJ2-3; 10 bases map to TRBD2. J was trimmed by 4 bases and V by 7 bases; bases with no gene match: 14. The CDR3 is made up of 17 amino acids. Germline V gene lookup returns CDR1 MNHEY and CDR2 SVGEGT. The CDR3 region has the DNA TGTGCCAGCAAACCCTACCTAGCGGGAGATGGGTCAGATACGCAGTATTTT. It yields the protein CASKPYLAGDGSDTQYF.

This rearrangement joins TRBV12-3 or TRBV12-4 to TRBJ1-6; D might be TRBD1 (6 bases). The CDR3 loop spans 13 amino acids. Trimming pared 7 bases from V and 6 bases from J, leaving 10 bases between. The CDR3 loop reads CASTDRTNSPLHF. CDR3 DNA: TGTGCCAGCACCGACAGGACTAATTCACCCCTCCACTTT.

This clonotype was seen a few times. The chain is built from TRBV11-2 and TRBJ2-1; 10 positions agree with TRBD2. The CDR3 covers 15 residues. V lost 2 bases and J lost 5; bases outside the gene matches: 3. Germline-derived CDR1 and CDR2 are SGHAT and FQNNGV. CDR3 in DNA: TGTGCCAGCAGCTTAACTACTAGCGGGAACAATGAGCAGTTCTTC. Translating gives CASSLTTSGNNEQFF.

This clonotype has ten or more counts. The chain uses TRBV5-4 and TRBJ2-2; tentatively, D is TRBD1 (5 bases). This CDR3 spans 15 amino acids. The germline gives CDR1 SGHNT, CDR2 YYREEE (reference sequence). Trimming cost V 0 bases and J 5 bases, with 11 bases left between them. In nucleotides, the CDR3 is TGTGCCAGCAGCTTGGGGGGCCAAGGGACCGGGGAGCTGTTTTTT. Its translation is CASSLGGQGTGELFF.

This clonotype occurred many times. This chain connects TRBV27 to TRBJ1-2; no firm D call. The V end was cut by 6 bases, the J end by 4 bases, with 12 bases between. The CDR3 loop spans 13 amino acids. Germline CDR1 is MNHEY and CDR2 is SMNVEV (reference sequence). The CDR3 reads CASSSTPLYGYTF. The CDR3 DNA reads TGTGCCAGCAGCTCAACGCCCCTCTATGGCTACACCTTC.

Turning to this clonotype: A read error is possible here, since a much larger clone lies one base away. V gene TRBV9 combines with J gene TRBJ2-2; the D is unclear. V lost 2 bases to trimming and J lost 8 bases, with 7 bases between them. This CDR3 region has 12 residues. Per the germline V gene, CDR1 is SGDLS and CDR2 is YYNGEE. The CDR3, as DNA: TGTGCCAGCAGCGTGAGAGCGGGGGAGCTGTTTTTT. Translation: CASSVRAGELFF.

This clonotype was detected many times. The V call is TRBV27, the J call TRBJ2-7; D possibly corresponds to TRBD1 (5 bases). The CDR3 has 13 residues. Germline lookup yields CDR1 MNHEY and CDR2 SMNVEV (reference sequence). V was trimmed by 6 bases and J by 0 bases, leaving 9 bases between them. The CDR3 sequence is CASSPRASYEQYF. DNA for the CDR3: TGTGCCAGCAGCCCCAGGGCCTCCTACGAGCAGTACTTC.

This clonotype was counted a few times. CDR3 nucleotides: TGCAGTGCTTTAGAGGGGGGGTTGGAGACCCAGTACTTC. Its protein product is CSALEGGLETQYF. The chain carries TRBV20-1 and TRBJ2-5, with a possible D match to TRBD2 (7 bases). The ends were cut back, 5 bases at V and 5 bases at J, with 15 bases in the middle. The CDR3 has 13 residues. Germline V lookup: CDR1 DFQATT, CDR2 SNEGSKA (reference sequence).

The V call is TRBV7-9, the J call TRBJ2-7; 8 bases match TRBD1. The CDR3 is 14 residues long. Germline V CDR1 and CDR2: SEHNR, FQNEAQ (reference sequence). J gave up 7 bases and V 5 bases, and 10 bases lay outside the gene matches. The CDR3: CASSPGQGIREQYF. The CDR3 DNA reads as TGTGCCAGCAGCCCTGGACAGGGAATTAGGGAGCAGTACTTC. Using reference TRBV7-9 and TRBJ2-7 for the parts outside the CDR3, the full variable domain is DTGVSQNPRHKITKRGQNVTFRCDPISEHNRLYWYRQTLGQGPEFLTYFQNEAQLEKSRLLSDRFSAERPKGSFSTLEIQRTEQGDSAMYLCASSPGQGIREQYFGPGTRLTVT.

This clonotype was counted at least ten times. The rearrangement links TRBV3-1 to TRBJ2-3; no firm D call. This CDR3 spans 16 amino acids. Germline V CDR1 and CDR2: LGHDT, YNNKEL (reference sequence). The V gene lost 4 bases and the J gene lost 4 bases, with 18 bases spanning the gap. The CDR3 spells CASSPHLTGLADTQYF. DNA of the CDR3: TGTGCCAGCAGCCCTCATCTCACGGGCCTCGCAGATACGCAGTATTTT.

The chain couples TRBV6-2 or TRBV6-3 to TRBJ2-1; D tentatively reads TRBD1 or TRBD2 (5 bases each). In germline, CDR1 is MNHEY, CDR2 SVGEGT. The CDR3 has 15 residues. Between the trimmed V and J ends, which lost 4 bases and 2 bases, there was a span of 12 bases. The CDR3 here is CASSSPRGAYNEQFF. For the CDR3, the DNA is TGTGCCAGCAGTTCTCCGAGGGGCGCCTACAATGAGCAGTTCTTC.

In its sample, this clonotype was seen many times. This chain uses TRBV29-1 with TRBJ2-5, with D tentatively TRBD2 (6 bases). The V and J ends lost 1 base and 4 bases respectively, with 13 bases between them. Per the germline V gene, CDR1 is SQVTM and CDR2 is ANQGSEA. The CDR3 sequence is 14 residues long. The CDR3 region is CSVEAGNGGETQYF. CDR3 DNA: TGCAGCGTTGAAGCAGGGAACGGGGGAGAGACCCAGTACTTC.

This clonotype was detected ten times or more. The chain combines TRBV29-1 with TRBJ1-1; D gene uncertain. The CDR3 is 11 residues long. Trimming left V 4 bases short and J 5 bases short, with 8 bases between. Germline V gene lookup returns CDR1 SQVTM and CDR2 ANQGSEA. CDR3 sequence reads: CSVVSLTEAFF. CDR3 nucleotide sequence: TGCAGCGTTGTGTCCCTTACTGAAGCTTTCTTT.

This clonotype turned up a few times. The rearrangement joins TRBV29-1 to TRBJ1-1; 9 nucleotides match TRBD1. The CDR3 is 13 amino acids. Germline trimming cut 5 bases from V and 6 bases from J; bases unmatched to any gene: 7. Germline CDR1 and CDR2: SQVTM and ANQGSEA. The DNA for the CDR3 is TGCAGCGTTTCAACAGGGGGCTCGCCTGAAGCTTTCTTT. This codes for CSVSTGGSPEAFF.

At least ten counts were recorded for this clonotype. The CDR3 DNA reads as TGTGCCAGCAGTTTCCGGGCCCCTGGTTCCGGGGAGCTGTTTTTT. It is translated as CASSFRAPGSGELFF. The chain combines TRBV12-3 or TRBV12-4 with TRBJ2-2; no reliable D call. The CDR3 has 15 amino acids. V was pared by 3 bases and J by 6 bases, with 14 bases between.

This clonotype was seen ten or more times. V gene TRBV7-3 combines with J gene TRBJ2-1; 7 bases fit TRBD1. The length of the CDR3 is 15 residues. Germline V gives CDR1 SGHTA, CDR2 FQGTGA. V gave up 2 bases and J gave up 6 bases; unmatched junction bases: 7. The CDR3 DNA sequence: TGTGCCAGCAGCTTACTAGGGGGCCCCCTCAATGAGCAGTTCTTC. This translates into CASSLLGGPLNEQFF. Full variable domain (missing parts from reference TRBV7-3 and TRBJ2-1): GAGVSQTPSNKVTEKGKYVELRCDPISGHTALYWYRQSLGQGPEFLIYFQGTGAADDSGLPNDRFFAVRPEGSVSTLKIQRTERGDSAVYLCASSLLGGPLNEQFFGPGTRLTVL.

This clonotype showed up many times. This chain uses TRBV5-1 with TRBJ2-2, with D uncertain. Trimming shortened V by 2 bases and J by 3 bases, and 14 bases separated the two germline ends. The CDR3 has 16 amino acids. CDR1 and CDR2 (germline): SGHRS, YFSETQ. CDR3 nucleotides: TGCGCCAGCAGCTTCTCATCTACCGCGGACACCGGGGAGCTGTTTTTT. Translating gives CASSFSSTADTGELFF.

In its sample, this clonotype was seen many times. The chain is built from TRBV6-5 and TRBJ2-3; possibly TRBD1 for D (7 bases). From germline, CDR1 is MNHEY and CDR2 SVGAGI. This CDR3 comprises 13 residues. V was shortened by 6 bases and J by 4 bases, with 11 bases between the two germline ends. CDR3 sequence (DNA): TGTGCCAGCAGCCGCGGGACAGCAGATACGCAGTATTTT. It codes for CASSRGTADTQYF.

V gene TRBV20-1 combines with J gene TRBJ2-5; 10 nucleotides line up with TRBD2. Germline CDR1 is DFQATT and CDR2 is SNEGSKA (reference sequence). The J segment lost 1 base and the V segment lost 1 base, leaving 3 bases of the junction unmatched. This CDR3 is built from 15 residues. The DNA of the CDR3 is TGCAGTGCTAGAGGCCCTAGCGGGAGCCAAGAGACCCAGTACTTC. Protein: CSARGPSGSQETQYF.